The rows below give T cell receptor beta chains drawn from one sample of a study of T-cell reconstitution after alpha-beta-depleted transplantation in children. TCRdb fed the PCR reads into MiXCR, producing one record per CDR3 protein. This sample has hundreds of thousands of distinct CDR3 sequences, with 9.9% found just once. Source: PBMCs from the stem cell graft donor, taken from the stem cell graft. The receptors here all came from a human donor who donated a stem cell graft to a child with SCID. Both conserved end residues are part of each CDR3. A D gene is named only where the DNA matches it firmly. Some rows mark clone size as missing; the rest say once, few, many or name a class of expanded clone.

V: TRBV5-1; size: many; J: TRBJ2-7; D: TRBD1; CDR3: CASSSGMDRAVHEQYF; DNA: TGCGCCAGCAGCAGTGGAATGGACAGGGCGGTGCACGAGCAGTACTTC
V: TRBV3-1; size: few; J: TRBJ2-7; D: NA; CDR3: CASSQDLDYEQYF; DNA: TGTGCCAGCAGCCAAGATCTCGACTACGAGCAGTACTTC
V: TRBV5-1; size: medium-sized; J: TRBJ1-1; D: NA; CDR3: CASSLAGDSTEAFF; DNA: TGCGCCAGCAGCTTGGCGGGGGATTCCACTGAAGCTTTCTTT
V: TRBV5-1; size: many; J: TRBJ1-2; D: NA; CDR3: CASTPDGNYGYTF; DNA: TGCGCCAGCACCCCAGACGGGAACTATGGCTACACCTTC
V: TRBV20-1; size: few; J: TRBJ1-1; D: TRBD1; CDR3: CSAKSGTGRNTEAFF; DNA: TGCAGTGCCAAATCCGGGACAGGGAGGAACACTGAAGCTTTCTTT
V: TRBV18; size: few; J: TRBJ2-3; D: TRBD2; CDR3: CASSSFQRGLTDTQYF; DNA: TGTGCCAGCTCATCATTCCAGCGGGGGCTCACAGATACGCAGTATTTT
V: TRBV12-3/TRBV12-4; size: few; J: TRBJ1-6; D: NA; CDR3: CASSSSAVGQNNSPLHF; DNA: TGTGCCAGCAGCAGCTCCGCCGTCGGGCAGAATAATTCACCCCTCCACTTT
V: TRBV7-8; size: NA; J: TRBJ1-4; D: NA; CDR3: CASSPGQISEKLFF; DNA: TGTGCCAGCAGCCCGGGACAAATTTCTGAAAAACTGTTTTTT
V: TRBV20-1; size: few; J: TRBJ2-1; D: TRBD2; CDR3: CSAETNLAGKYNEQFF; DNA: TGCAGTGCAGAGACCAACCTAGCGGGGAAATACAATGAGCAGTTCTTC
V: TRBV7-9; size: few; J: TRBJ1-2; D: NA; CDR3: CASSLRADLNYGYTF; DNA: TGTGCCAGCAGCTTACGGGCCGACCTTAACTATGGCTACACCTTC
V: TRBV7-8; size: few; J: TRBJ2-2; D: NA; CDR3: CASSFLQMSTGELFF; DNA: TGTGCCAGCAGCTTCCTACAGATGTCCACCGGGGAGCTGTTTTTT
V: TRBV6-5; size: few; J: TRBJ1-5; D: NA; CDR3: CATQGYNNQPQHF; DNA: TGTGCCACGCAGGGGTATAACAATCAGCCCCAGCATTTT
V: TRBV5-1; size: many; J: TRBJ2-5; D: NA; CDR3: CASSLEAPGTQYF; DNA: TGCGCCAGCAGCTTGGAAGCACCAGGGACCCAGTACTTC
V: TRBV7-2; size: many; J: TRBJ2-3; D: NA; CDR3: CASSLGATDTQYF; DNA: TGTGCCAGCAGCTTAGGGGCAACAGATACGCAGTATTTT
V: TRBV5-6; size: many; J: TRBJ1-3; D: TRBD1; CDR3: CASSWTGPSGNTIYF; DNA: TGTGCCAGCAGCTGGACAGGGCCGTCTGGAAACACCATATATTTT
V: TRBV10-3; size: NA; J: TRBJ1-1; D: TRBD1; CDR3: CAIGDSPNTEAFF; DNA: TGTGCCATCGGGGACAGCCCGAACACTGAAGCTTTCTTT
V: TRBV12-3/TRBV12-4; size: many; J: TRBJ1-2; D: TRBD1; CDR3: CASSNPTGGFNYGYTF; DNA: TGTGCCAGCAGTAACCCGACAGGGGGATTTAACTATGGCTACACCTTC
V: TRBV15; size: few; J: TRBJ1-5; D: NA; CDR3: CATSREGSGGHQPQHF; DNA: TGTGCCACCAGCAGAGAAGGGAGCGGGGGACATCAGCCCCAGCATTTT